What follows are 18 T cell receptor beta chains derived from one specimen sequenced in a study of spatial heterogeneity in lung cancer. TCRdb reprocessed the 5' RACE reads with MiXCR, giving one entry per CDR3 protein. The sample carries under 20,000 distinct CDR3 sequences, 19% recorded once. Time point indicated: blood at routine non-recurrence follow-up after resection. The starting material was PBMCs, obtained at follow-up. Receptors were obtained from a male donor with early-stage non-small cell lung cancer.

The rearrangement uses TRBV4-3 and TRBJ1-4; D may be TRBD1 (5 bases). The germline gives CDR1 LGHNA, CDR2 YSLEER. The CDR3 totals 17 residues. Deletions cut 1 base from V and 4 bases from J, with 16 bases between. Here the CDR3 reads CASSQAGWGRGNEKLFF. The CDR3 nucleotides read TGCGCCAGCAGCCAAGCCGGTTGGGGGAGGGGTAATGAAAAACTGTTTTTT.

The CDR3 region has the DNA TGTGCCAGCAGCCAAGAAGGGCCGGGCAAAGGGAATGAAAAACTGTTTTTT. Translating gives CASSQEGPGKGNEKLFF. The V and J genes are TRBV4-2 and TRBJ1-4; D not certain. V was trimmed by 0 bases and J by 5 bases, leaving 16 bases between them. The germline V gene encodes CDR1 LGHNA and CDR2 YNFKEQ. The CDR3 loop spans 17 amino acids.

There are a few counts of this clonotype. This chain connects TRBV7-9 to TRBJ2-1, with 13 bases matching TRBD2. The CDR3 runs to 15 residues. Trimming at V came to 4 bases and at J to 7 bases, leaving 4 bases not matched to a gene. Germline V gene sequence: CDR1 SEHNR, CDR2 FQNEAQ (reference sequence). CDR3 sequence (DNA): TGTGCCAGCAGCTCCCCACTAGCGGGGGGGAATGAGCAGTTCTTC. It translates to CASSSPLAGGNEQFF.

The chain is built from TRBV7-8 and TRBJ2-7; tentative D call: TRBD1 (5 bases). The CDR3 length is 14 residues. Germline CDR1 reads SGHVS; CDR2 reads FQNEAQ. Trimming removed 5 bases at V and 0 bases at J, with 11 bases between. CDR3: CASSPRQSSYEQYF. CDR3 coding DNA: TGTGCCAGCAGCCCTCGACAGAGCTCCTACGAGCAGTACTTC.

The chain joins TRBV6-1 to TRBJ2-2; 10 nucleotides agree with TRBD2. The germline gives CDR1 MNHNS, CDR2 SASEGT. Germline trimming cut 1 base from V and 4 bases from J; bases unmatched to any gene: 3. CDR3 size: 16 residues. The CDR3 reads CASSEESGGVTGELFF. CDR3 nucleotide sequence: TGTGCCAGCAGTGAAGAAAGCGGGGGGGTCACCGGGGAGCTGTTTTTT.

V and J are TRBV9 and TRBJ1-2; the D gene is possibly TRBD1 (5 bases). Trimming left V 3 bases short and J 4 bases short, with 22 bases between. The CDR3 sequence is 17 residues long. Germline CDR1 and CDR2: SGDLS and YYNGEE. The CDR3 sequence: CASSAPRAGRTIYGYTF. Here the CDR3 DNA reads TGTGCCAGCAGCGCCCCGCGGGCAGGGCGGACCATCTATGGCTACACCTTC.

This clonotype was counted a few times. In DNA, the CDR3 is TGCAGTGCTCGAACTAGCGGGGGGGCTGCCGGGGAGCTGTTTTTT. Translation: CSARTSGGAAGELFF. The V call is TRBV20-1, the J call TRBJ2-2; 13 bases are a match to TRBD2. The V gene end was trimmed by 5 bases and the J gene end by 6 bases; junction bases not matched to a gene: 6. CDR3 length: 15 residues. Germline loops: CDR1 DFQATT, CDR2 SNEGSKA (reference sequence).

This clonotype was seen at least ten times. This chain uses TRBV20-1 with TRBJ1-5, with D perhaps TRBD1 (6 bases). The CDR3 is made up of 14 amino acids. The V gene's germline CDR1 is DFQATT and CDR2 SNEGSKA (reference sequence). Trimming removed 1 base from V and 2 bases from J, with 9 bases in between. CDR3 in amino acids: CSARGGPRNQPQHF. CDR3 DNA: TGCAGTGCTAGAGGGGGGCCCCGCAATCAGCCCCAGCATTTT.

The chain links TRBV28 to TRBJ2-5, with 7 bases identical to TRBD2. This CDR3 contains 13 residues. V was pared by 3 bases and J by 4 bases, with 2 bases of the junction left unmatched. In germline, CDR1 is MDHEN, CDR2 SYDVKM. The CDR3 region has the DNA TGTGCCAGCAGTTTGACTAGCAGAGAGACCCAGTACTTC. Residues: CASSLTSRETQYF.

In nucleotides, the CDR3 is TGTGCCAGCAGTCCTACAGCGGCCCAAGAGACCCAGTACTTC. It encodes CASSPTAAQETQYF. The chain joins TRBV5-5 to TRBJ2-5, with TRBD2 as a possible D gene (5 bases). V was shortened by 5 bases and J by 1 base, with 12 bases between the two germline ends. The CDR3 consists of 14 residues. The V gene's germline CDR1 is SGHKS and CDR2 YYEKEE (reference sequence).

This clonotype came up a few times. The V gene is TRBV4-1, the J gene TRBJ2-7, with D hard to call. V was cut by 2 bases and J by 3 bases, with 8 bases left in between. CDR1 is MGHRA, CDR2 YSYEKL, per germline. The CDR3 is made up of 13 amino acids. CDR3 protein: CASSQPGDYEQYF. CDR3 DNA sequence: TGCGCCAGCAGCCAACCCGGAGACTACGAGCAGTACTTC.

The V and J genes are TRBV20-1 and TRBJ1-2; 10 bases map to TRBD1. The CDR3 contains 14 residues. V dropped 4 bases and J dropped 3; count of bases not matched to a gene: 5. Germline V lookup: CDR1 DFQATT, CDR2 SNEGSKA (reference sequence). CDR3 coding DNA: TGCAGTGCTATAGAGACAGGGGGCGACTATGGCTACACCTTC. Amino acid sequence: CSAIETGGDYGYTF.

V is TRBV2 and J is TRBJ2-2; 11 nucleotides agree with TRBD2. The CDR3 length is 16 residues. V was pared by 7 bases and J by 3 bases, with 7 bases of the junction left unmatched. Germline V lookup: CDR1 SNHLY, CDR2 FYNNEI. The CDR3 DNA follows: TGTGCCAGCAAGATTAGCGGGGGGGCTGACACCGGGGAGCTGTTTTTT. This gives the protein CASKISGGADTGELFF.

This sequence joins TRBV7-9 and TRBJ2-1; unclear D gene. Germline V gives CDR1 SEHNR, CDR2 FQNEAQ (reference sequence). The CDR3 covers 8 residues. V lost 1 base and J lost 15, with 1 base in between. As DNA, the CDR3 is TGTGCCAGCAGCTTAGGGTTCTTC. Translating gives CASSLGFF.

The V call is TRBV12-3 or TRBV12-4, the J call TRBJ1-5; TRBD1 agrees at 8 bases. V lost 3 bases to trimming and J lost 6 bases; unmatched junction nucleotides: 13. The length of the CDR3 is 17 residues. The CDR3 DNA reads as TGTGCCAGCAGTTTTGGAGGGACAGGCATACCTATTCAGCCCCAGCATTTT. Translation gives CASSFGGTGIPIQPQHF.

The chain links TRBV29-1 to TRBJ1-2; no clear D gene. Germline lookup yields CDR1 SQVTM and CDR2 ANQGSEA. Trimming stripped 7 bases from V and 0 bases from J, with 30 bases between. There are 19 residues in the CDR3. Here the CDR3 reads CSAGRHSSTTSNPNYGYTF. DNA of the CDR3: TGCAGCGCTGGCCGCCACAGCTCCACCACGAGCAATCCTAACTATGGCTACACCTTC.

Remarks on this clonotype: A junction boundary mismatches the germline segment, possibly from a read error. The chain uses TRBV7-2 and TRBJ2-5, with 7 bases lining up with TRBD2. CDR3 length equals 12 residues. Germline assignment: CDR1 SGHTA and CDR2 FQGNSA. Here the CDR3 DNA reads TGTGCCAGCAGCCTAGCGGAAGAGACCCAGTACTTC. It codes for CASSLAEETQYF.

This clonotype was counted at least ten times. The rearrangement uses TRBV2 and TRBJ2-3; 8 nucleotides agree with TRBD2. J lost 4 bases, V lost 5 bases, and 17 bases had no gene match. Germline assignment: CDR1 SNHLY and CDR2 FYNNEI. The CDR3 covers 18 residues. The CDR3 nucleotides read TGTGCCAGCAGTCCAACACTGACTAGCGCGGAAGTCTCAGATACGCAGTATTTT. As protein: CASSPTLTSAEVSDTQYF.